The count of the clone carrying this T cell receptor (beta chain) is one. Antigen: not known. The sample belongs to a study of T cell repertoires in cytomegalovirus infection. About the research overall: Indicated by public TCR beta signatures were CMV infection and matching HLA type.

Per the germline V gene, CDR1 is SGHAT and CDR2 is FQNNGV. The CDR3 contains 15 residues. V trimming: 1 base; J trimming: 3 bases; junction bases outside the gene matches: 2. Each CDR3 protein is one row after TCRdb ran MiXCR on the reads. The sample lists around 630,000 distinct CDR3 sequences; roughly 26% were seen once. Overall study results and limits: HLA-C-restricted CMV-specific TCR beta clonotypes prevailed in the ex vivo response.

This chain connects TRBV11-2 to TRBJ2-4, with 8 bases aligning to TRBD1. Sequences were obtained from CD8+ T cells from PBMCs. The sequence derives from a human donor in good health (CMV status not recorded). Some clones in this sample may be carry-over from other donors' samples. The CDR3 DNA follows: TGTGCCAGCAGCTTAGGGACAGGGCTCAAAAACATTCAGTACTTC. As protein: CASSLGTGLKNIQYF.